Presented here are 4 T cell receptor beta chains from one specimen sequenced in a study of T-cell memory formation after mild COVID-19. TCRdb itself ran the 5' RACE reads through MiXCR, one entry per CDR3 protein. The table has approximately 250,000 distinct CDR3 sequences, around 15% seen once; the top ten hold 22%. The material sequenced was PBMCs or a T cell subset sorted from them (not recorded which). All receptors derive from a man aged 18-30 years who had mild COVID-19 (a few samples of this study predate the infection). Cell type and time point are not known.

The V and J genes are TRBV6-5 and TRBJ2-5; possible D gene TRBD2, 6 bases. The CDR3 has 14 residues. V shed 5 bases and J shed 4 bases, with 14 bases lying between them. Looked up from germline, CDR1 is MNHEY and CDR2 is SVGAGI. The CDR3 DNA follows: TGTGCCAGCAGTCCCCCCGGGAGAGGAGAGACCCAGTACTTC. This encodes CASSPPGRGETQYF.

V gene TRBV4-3 combines with J gene TRBJ1-1, with D possibly matching TRBD1 (5 bases). CDR1 LGHNA and CDR2 YSLEER come from the germline V gene. The CDR3 runs 15 residues. V lost 4 bases and J lost 5, with 17 bases in between. The CDR3 DNA reads TGCGCCAGCAGCCCTTCGGCGGGGGGTAGGACTGAAGCTTTCTTT. This sequence encodes CASSPSAGGRTEAFF.

This clonotype appeared a few times. The chain recombines TRBV10-3 with TRBJ2-2; D gene uncertain. Trimming stripped 4 bases from V and 1 base from J, with 4 bases between. Germline V lookup: CDR1 ENHRY, CDR2 SYGVKD. The CDR3 totals 13 residues. CDR3 amino acids: CAISGGNTGELFF. CDR3 DNA sequence: TGTGCCATCAGTGGCGGGAACACCGGGGAGCTGTTTTTT.

This clonotype was seen a few times. This chain joins TRBV5-1 and TRBJ1-5; D possibly corresponds to TRBD1 (5 bases). The CDR3 extends over 16 amino acids. The V end lost 4 bases, the J end lost 2 bases, and 16 bases lay between the germline ends. Germline V gives CDR1 SGHRS, CDR2 YFSETQ. CDR3 amino acids: CASSLLGPNGNQPQHF. DNA for the CDR3: TGCGCCAGCAGCCTGCTGGGGCCAAACGGCAATCAGCCCCAGCATTTT.